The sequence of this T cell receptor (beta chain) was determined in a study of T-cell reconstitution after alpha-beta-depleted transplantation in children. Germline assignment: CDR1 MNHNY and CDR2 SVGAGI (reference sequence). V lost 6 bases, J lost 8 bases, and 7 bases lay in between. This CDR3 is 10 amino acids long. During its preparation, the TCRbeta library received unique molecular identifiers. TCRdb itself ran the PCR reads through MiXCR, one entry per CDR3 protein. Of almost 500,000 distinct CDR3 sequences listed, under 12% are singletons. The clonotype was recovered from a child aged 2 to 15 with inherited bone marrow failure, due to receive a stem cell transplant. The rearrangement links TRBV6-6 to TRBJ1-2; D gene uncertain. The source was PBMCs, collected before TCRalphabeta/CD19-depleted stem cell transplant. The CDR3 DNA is TGTGCCAGCAGCATGGTGGGCTACACCTTC. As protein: CASSMVGYTF.